This T cell receptor beta chain appears in the sequencing data of a study of metastatic and nonmetastatic thyroid tumors. Across the whole study: Repertoire comparisons spanned blood and tumor or nodule tissue from malignant and benign thyroid patients.

Thyroid surgery was performed in patients who had received no treatment beforehand. As concerns this clone: The same CDR3 also results from other DNA sequences found in this sample.

The germline V gene encodes CDR1 LGHDT and CDR2 YNNKEL (reference sequence). V gave up 1 base and J gave up 4 bases, with 11 bases separating them. The CDR3 runs 15 residues. TCRdb called clones again from the PCR reads with MiXCR. The repertoire holds 72,000 or so clones, roughly 18% seen once, with roughly 13% in the top ten. Sequencing was performed on blood. The TCR was taken from a female donor with papillary thyroid cancer or a benign thyroid nodule (not recorded which). Some clones in this sample may be carry-over from other donors' samples. The chain joins TRBV3-1 to TRBJ2-1, with D perhaps being TRBD1 or TRBD2 (5 bases each). DNA for the CDR3: TGTGCCAGCAGCCAAGTACGGGGCATATACAATGAGCAGTTCTTC. As protein: CASSQVRGIYNEQFF.